The 11 T cell receptor beta chains below were found in one sample sequenced in a study of T cell responses to AZD1222 COVID-19 vaccine. Only in-frame clones appear in the TCRdb table, and some are missing; sequencing was by immunoSEQ multiplex PCR. The sample lists some 100,000 clones; around 87% were seen once. The specimen was peripheral blood, collected on day 0 of AZD1222 vaccination. The receptors here all came from an adult in good health.

This CDR3 reads CASGPGRHNSPLHF. In DNA form, the CDR3 reads TGTGCTAGTGGCCCCGGACGGCATAATTCACCCCTCCACTTT. The V gene is TRBV12-5, the J gene TRBJ1-6; D is undetermined. With 6 bases removed from V and 5 bases from J, the gap between germline ends came to 11 bases. The CDR3 runs 14 residues. From germline, CDR1 is LGHNT and CDR2 FRNRAP.

This chain links TRBV2 with TRBJ2-1; 9 bases map to TRBD1. With 5 bases clipped from V and 15 bases from J, the junction kept 5 bases outside the gene matches. CDR3 length equals 11 residues. Germline V lookup: CDR1 SNHLY, CDR2 FYNNEI. CDR3 in DNA: TGTGCCAGCAGTTGGGACAGGGAGGGGTTCTTC. Translating it yields CASSWDREGFF. The full variable domain, in which reference TRBV2 and TRBJ2-1 provide the parts outside the CDR3, is EPEVTQTPSHQVTQMGQEVILRCVPISNHLYFYWYRQILGQKVEFLVSFYNNEISEKSEIFDDQFSVERPDGSNFTLKIRSTKLEDSAMYFCASSWDREGFFGPGTRLTVL.

This chain connects TRBV2 to TRBJ1-4; D is unresolved. There are 15 residues in the CDR3. V gave up 6 bases and J gave up 2 bases, with 13 bases separating them. Germline CDR1 reads SNHLY; CDR2 reads FYNNEI. CDR3 DNA: TGTGCCAGCAGGTGGGCGGCAGATACTAATGAAAAACTGTTTTTT. Translated: CASRWAADTNEKLFF.

This clone was counted once. The V and J genes are TRBV18 and TRBJ1-5; D gene uncertain. V shed 0 bases and J shed 8 bases, with 8 bases lying between them. The germline V gene has CDR1 KGHSH and CDR2 LQKENI. CDR3 size: 13 residues. The CDR3 DNA reads as TGTGCCAGCTCACCACCGACCCTGAAGCCCCAGCATTTT. Amino acid sequence: CASSPPTLKPQHF. Complete variable domain (other parts from reference TRBV18 and TRBJ1-5): NAGVMQNPRHLVRRRGQEARLRCSPMKGHSHVYWYRQLPEEGLKFMVYLQKENIIDESGMPKERFSAEFPKEGPSILRIQQVVRGDSAAYFCASSPPTLKPQHFGDGTRLSIL.

The chain couples TRBV3-1 (or the pseudogene TRBV3-2) to TRBJ2-1, with D possibly matching TRBD1 (5 bases). Germline loops: CDR1 LGHDT, CDR2 YNNKEL (reference sequence). CDR3 size: 17 residues. V lost 1 base and J 4 bases, leaving 17 bases between the germline ends. The CDR3 DNA reads as TGTGCCAGCAGCCAAGGAGCAAGGCAGGGTGTGTACAATGAGCAGTTCTTC. As protein: CASSQGARQGVYNEQFF.

The chain is built from TRBV6-5 and TRBJ1-1, with D unresolved. The CDR3 length is 12 residues. Trimming left V 6 bases short and J 2 bases short, with 7 bases between. Germline V gene sequence: CDR1 MNHEY, CDR2 SVGAGI. The CDR3 DNA follows: TGTGCCAGCAGCAGACCTAACACTGAAGCTTTCTTT. Protein: CASSRPNTEAFF.

The V call is TRBV10-3, the J call TRBJ1-1; D is ambiguous. Trimming took off 3 bases at V and 7 bases at J, with 18 bases between the two ends. Germline CDR1 ENHRY, CDR2 SYGVKD. The CDR3 has 15 residues. CDR3 sequence: CAISDPSKSKIEAFF. The CDR3 DNA sequence: TGTGCCATCAGTGACCCATCTAAAAGCAAAATTGAAGCTTTCTTT.

This chain joins TRBV7-9 and TRBJ2-5, with D perhaps being TRBD1 or TRBD2 (5 bases each). V was shortened by 2 bases and J by 3 bases, with 13 bases between the two germline ends. CDR3 length: 15 residues. Germline CDR1 and CDR2: SEHNR and FQNEAQ (reference sequence). The CDR3 region has the DNA TGTGCCAGCAGCTTACCTGGGACCGGCAAAGAGACCCAGTACTTC. This codes for CASSLPGTGKETQYF. The full variable domain, completed using reference TRBV7-9 and TRBJ2-5, is DTGVSQNPRHKITKRGQNVTFRCDPISEHNRLYWYRQTLGQGPEFLTYFQNEAQLEKSRLLSDRFSAERPKGSFSTLEIQRTEQGDSAMYLCASSLPGTGKETQYFGPGTRLLVL.

This rearrangement joins TRBV30 to TRBJ2-1, with TRBD2 identical over 8 bases. J gave up 4 bases and V 7 bases, and 12 bases lay outside the gene matches. Per germline, CDR1 GTSNPN and CDR2 SVGIG (reference sequence). The CDR3 is 15 amino acids. CDR3 sequence (DNA): TGTGCCTTAACGCGGGGGGCAGGGTGGTACAATGAGCAGTTCTTC. This codes for CALTRGAGWYNEQFF. Drawing the rest from reference TRBV30 and TRBJ2-1, the complete variable domain is SQTIHQWPATLVQPVGSPLSLECTVEGTSNPNLYWYRQAAGRGLQLLFYSVGIGQISSEVPQNLSASRPQDRQFILSSKKLLLSDSGFYLCALTRGAGWYNEQFFGPGTRLTVL.

V usage is TRBV6-5 and J usage is TRBJ2-7, with no clear D. This CDR3 has 15 residues. Trimming removed 0 bases from V and 2 bases from J, with 11 bases in between. Germline V gene data show CDR1 as MNHEY and CDR2 as SVGAGI. CDR3 bases: TGTGCCAGCAGTTACTCGATGGGCAGTCCCTACGAGCAGTACTTC. It specifies CASSYSMGSPYEQYF.

This clone has just one count. This chain connects TRBV6-5 to TRBJ1-6, with no clear D. Germline CDR1 and CDR2: MNHEY and SVGAGI. CDR3 length equals 14 residues. Trimming removed 8 bases from V and 8 bases from J, with 16 bases in between. Here the CDR3 reads CASRSVGLDSPLHF. In nucleotides, the CDR3 is TGTGCCAGCCGCAGTGTGGGGTTGGATTCACCCCTCCACTTT.